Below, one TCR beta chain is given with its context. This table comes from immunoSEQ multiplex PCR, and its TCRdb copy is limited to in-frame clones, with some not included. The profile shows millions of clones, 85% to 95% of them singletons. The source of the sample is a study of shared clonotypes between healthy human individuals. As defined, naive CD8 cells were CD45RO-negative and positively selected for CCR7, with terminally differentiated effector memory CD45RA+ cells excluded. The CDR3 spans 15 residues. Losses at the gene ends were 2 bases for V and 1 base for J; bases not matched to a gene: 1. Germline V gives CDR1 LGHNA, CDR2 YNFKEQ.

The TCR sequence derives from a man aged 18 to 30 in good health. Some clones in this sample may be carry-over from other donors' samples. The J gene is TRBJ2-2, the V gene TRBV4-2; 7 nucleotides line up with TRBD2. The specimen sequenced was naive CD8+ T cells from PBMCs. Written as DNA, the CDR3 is TGTGCCAGCAGCCAACTAGCGGTGAACACCGGGGAGCTGTTTTTT. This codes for CASSQLAVNTGELFF.